The next 30 T cell receptor beta chains were all read from a single sample in a study of shared clonotypes between healthy human individuals. Naive CD8 populations comprised CD45RO-negative cells positively selected for CCR7, excluding terminally differentiated effector memory CD45RA+ cells. The method was immunoSEQ multiplex PCR; TCRdb's version includes in-frame clones alone and lacks a portion of them. The sample yields hundreds of thousands of clones, about 91% seen once. The specimen sequenced was naive CD8+ T cells sorted from blood. The receptor set was obtained from a man aged 25 to 45 in good health.

The gene calls are TRBV5-4 and TRBJ2-7; 10 nucleotides agree with TRBD2. Germline CDR1 and CDR2: SGHNT and YYREEE (reference sequence). V lost 4 bases and J lost 3; bases outside the gene matches: 7. This CDR3 has 15 residues. CDR3 amino acids: CASSPAASGSYEQYF. In DNA form, the CDR3 reads TGTGCCAGCAGCCCGGCGGCTAGCGGGAGCTACGAGCAGTACTTC.

V and J are TRBV13 and TRBJ2-7; D unclear. V was clipped by 0 bases and J by 3 bases, with 9 bases between them. The CDR3 is made up of 14 amino acids. Looked up from germline, CDR1 is PRHDT and CDR2 is FYEKMQ (reference sequence). CDR3 amino acids: CASSLGTRIYEQYF. Written as DNA, the CDR3 is TGTGCCAGCAGCTTAGGAACTCGGATCTACGAGCAGTACTTC.

Within the sample, this clone is medium-sized (0.01 to 0.1%). Other nucleotide sequences in the sample specify the same CDR3. V gene TRBV28 combines with J gene TRBJ2-2, with D hard to call. Germline CDR1 and CDR2: MDHEN and SYDVKM. CDR3 length: 12 residues. V lost 1 base, J lost 7 bases, and 4 bases lay in between. The CDR3 loop reads CASSLFGGELFF. The CDR3 region has the DNA TGTGCCAGCAGTTTATTCGGCGGGGAGCTGTTTTTT.

This clone came up once. Here the CDR3 reads CASSFGGRVTQYF. In DNA, the CDR3 is TGTGCCAGCAGTTTTGGCGGGAGAGTGACCCAGTACTTC. This chain connects TRBV28 to TRBJ2-5; 7 bases are shared with TRBD2. J was trimmed by 7 bases and V by 3 bases; bases with no gene match: 5. Germline lookup yields CDR1 MDHEN and CDR2 SYDVKM. The CDR3 length is 13 residues.

V is TRBV4-3 and J is TRBJ2-2, with 15 positions matching TRBD2. In germline, CDR1 is LGHNA, CDR2 YSLEER. This CDR3 region has 20 residues. The junction had 11 bases not matched to a gene; V was cut back by 0 bases and J by 6 bases. The DNA for the CDR3 is TGCGCCAGCAGCCAAGATCCCGCGGGACTAGCGGGGGGAGGGGCCGGGGAGCTGTTTTTT. This encodes CASSQDPAGLAGGGAGELFF.

This chain's CDR3 is CASRAVAVSSYEQYF. DNA of the CDR3: TGCGCCAGCAGGGCCGTGGCGGTGAGCTCCTACGAGCAGTACTTC. The chain employs TRBV5-1 and TRBJ2-7; no clear D. The CDR3 totals 15 residues. V was pared by 5 bases and J by 0 bases, with 15 bases between. Per the germline V gene, CDR1 is SGHRS and CDR2 is YFSETQ.

This clone was detected many times. The rearrangement joins TRBV11-2 to TRBJ2-7; D unresolved. V was cut by 5 bases and J by 2 bases, with 10 bases left in between. Germline V gives CDR1 SGHAT, CDR2 FQNNGV. The CDR3 is 13 amino acids. The CDR3 DNA reads as TGTGCCAGCAGCATCGGGCCGACCTACGAGCAGTACTTC. Encoded protein: CASSIGPTYEQYF.

Only one count was recorded for this clone. This chain joins TRBV9 and TRBJ2-1, with D tentatively TRBD2 (6 bases). V lost 0 bases to trimming and J lost 10 bases, with 17 bases between them. There are 15 residues in the CDR3. Germline V gene sequence: CDR1 SGDLS, CDR2 YYNGEE. DNA for the CDR3: TGTGCCAGCAGCGTAGGGGTGGGTGACGGGAGCGAGCAGTTCTTC. Translating it yields CASSVGVGDGSEQFF.

This clone was seen only a few times. V and J are TRBV11-1 and TRBJ2-5; unclear D gene. Deletions cut 3 bases from V and 0 bases from J, with 11 bases between. CDR3 length: 15 residues. The germline CDR1 and CDR2 sequences are SGHAT and FQDESV (reference sequence). The CDR3 bases are TGTGCCAGCAGCTTCGGCACCTCGTACCAAGAGACCCAGTACTTC. It encodes CASSFGTSYQETQYF.

V usage is TRBV19 and J usage is TRBJ2-3; D not certain. Germline CDR1 reads LNHDA; CDR2 reads SQIVND (reference sequence). The CDR3 is made up of 16 amino acids. V dropped 0 bases and J dropped 2 bases, with 12 bases sitting between them. The CDR3 DNA reads as TGTGCCAGTAGTATAGATTTTGGGTCCTACACAGATACGCAGTATTTT. Its translation is CASSIDFGSYTDTQYF.

This clone was recorded only once. The rearrangement uses TRBV4-1 and TRBJ2-1; TRBD2 aligns across 11 bases. This CDR3 comprises 17 residues. Germline trimming cut 5 bases from V and 8 bases from J; bases unmatched to any gene: 14. The germline CDR1 and CDR2 sequences are MGHRA and YSYEKL. As DNA, the CDR3 is TGCGCCAGCAGCGACGCAGTTAGACTAGCGGGATGGGATGAGCAGTTCTTC. Its protein product is CASSDAVRLAGWDEQFF.

This sequence joins TRBV5-4 and TRBJ1-1, with D perhaps TRBD1 (6 bases). Germline V gene lookup returns CDR1 SGHNT and CDR2 YYREEE (reference sequence). CDR3 size: 14 residues. V gave up 0 bases and J gave up 3 bases, with 9 bases separating them. This chain's CDR3 is CASSLVGAYTEAFF. CDR3 DNA sequence: TGTGCCAGCAGCTTGGTGGGGGCATACACTGAAGCTTTCTTT.

The J gene is TRBJ2-1, the V gene TRBV7-9; the match to TRBD2 covers 9 bases. V lost 8 bases and J lost 15; bases outside the gene matches: 8. The CDR3 spans 11 residues. Germline V gives CDR1 SEHNR, CDR2 FQNEAQ (reference sequence). The CDR3 DNA sequence: TGTGCCAGCGGACATAGCGGGAGACGGTTCTTC. It is translated as CASGHSGRRFF.

This rearrangement joins TRBV14 to TRBJ2-1, with 8 nucleotides matching TRBD2. Germline assignment: CDR1 SGHDN and CDR2 FVKESK. The junction had 10 bases not matched to a gene; V was cut back by 1 base and J by 2 bases. The length of the CDR3 is 18 residues. This CDR3 is CASSQGPSSGRPYNEQFF. DNA for the CDR3: TGTGCCAGCAGCCAAGGTCCCTCTAGCGGGCGACCCTACAATGAGCAGTTCTTC.

V usage is TRBV7-9 and J usage is TRBJ2-7, with TRBD2 matching over 9 bases. The germline gives CDR1 SEHNR, CDR2 FQNEAQ (reference sequence). The junction had 10 bases not matched to a gene; V was cut back by 5 bases and J by 5 bases. The CDR3 totals 15 residues. Written as DNA, the CDR3 is TGTGCCAGCAGCGCTAGCGGGAAACAGTTCCACGAGCAGTACTTC. This sequence encodes CASSASGKQFHEQYF.

This clone has a single count. The chain has TRBV19 and TRBJ2-1; 7 nucleotides line up with TRBD2. The CDR3 is 17 amino acids. In germline, CDR1 is LNHDA, CDR2 SQIVND (reference sequence). After removal of 5 bases from V and 0 bases from J, the junction contained 10 bases not matched to a gene. As DNA, the CDR3 is TGTGCCAGTAGTTTCCAAGCGGGACTAAGCTCCTACAATGAGCAGTTCTTC. This codes for CASSFQAGLSSYNEQFF.

The CDR3 region is CASSPGTDVYQPQHF. For the CDR3, the DNA is TGTGCCAGCTCACCAGGGACAGACGTGTATCAGCCCCAGCATTTT. The chain links TRBV18 to TRBJ1-5; 7 nucleotides align to TRBD1. From germline, CDR1 is KGHSH and CDR2 LQKENI. With 2 bases clipped from V and 5 bases from J, the junction kept 6 bases outside the gene matches. This CDR3 is built from 15 residues.

The chain carries TRBV28 and TRBJ2-7; 7 bases line up with TRBD1. The CDR3 extends over 15 amino acids. Germline values: CDR1 MDHEN, CDR2 SYDVKM. V shed 7 bases, J shed 2 bases, and the junction held 11 bases outside the gene matches. The CDR3 loop reads CASMPGTDLPYEQYF. CDR3 in DNA: TGTGCCAGCATGCCTGGGACAGATCTCCCCTACGAGCAGTACTTC.

The rearrangement uses TRBV4-3 and TRBJ2-7; 9 bases are a match to TRBD1. Trimming removed 5 bases from V and 6 bases from J; junction bases left unmatched: 8. The CDR3 extends over 14 amino acids. The germline V gene encodes CDR1 LGHNA and CDR2 YSLEER. CDR3 sequence (DNA): TGCGCCAGCAGCGCCCGGGACAGGGATGCCGAGCAGTACTTC. Translated, it gives CASSARDRDAEQYF.

This clone was detected a few times. The CDR3 DNA sequence: TGTGCCACCAGCAACCGGGGTGCGCAGCCCCAGCATTTT. This translates into CATSNRGAQPQHF. The chain combines TRBV15 with TRBJ1-5; D unclear. Per germline, CDR1 LNHNV and CDR2 YYDKDF (reference sequence). The germline V and J ends were trimmed by 4 bases and 7 bases, with 11 bases remaining between them. The CDR3 is 13 amino acids.

The chain combines TRBV9 with TRBJ2-7; 14 bases fit TRBD2. The J segment lost 3 bases and the V segment lost 4 bases, leaving 6 bases of the junction unmatched. CDR3 length equals 16 residues. Germline V CDR1 and CDR2: SGDLS, YYNGEE. The CDR3: CASSSGLAGENYEQYF. The CDR3 DNA reads as TGTGCCAGCAGCTCGGGACTAGCGGGAGAAAACTACGAGCAGTACTTC.

Here the CDR3 reads CASSPYQGDSYNEQFF. CDR3 nucleotide sequence: TGCGCCAGCAGCCCTTATCAGGGAGACTCGTACAATGAGCAGTTCTTC. V is TRBV4-1 and J is TRBJ2-1; D may be TRBD1 or TRBD2 (5 bases each). CDR3 length equals 16 residues. Germline assignment: CDR1 MGHRA and CDR2 YSYEKL. Trimming shortened V by 4 bases and J by 4 bases, and 17 bases separated the two germline ends.

The chain couples TRBV19 to TRBJ1-6; D perhaps matches TRBD1 (5 bases). Germline loops: CDR1 LNHDA, CDR2 SQIVND (reference sequence). Trimming took 6 bases from V and 10 from J, leaving 13 bases between them. The CDR3 has 13 residues. In DNA, the CDR3 is TGTGCCAGTAGCCCACGGGGGTGGTCACCCCTCCACTTT. As protein: CASSPRGWSPLHF.

In nucleotides, the CDR3 is TGTGCCAGCAGTTTAATGGCAGGAGGCGAGACCCAGTACTTC. Protein product: CASSLMAGGETQYF. The chain carries TRBV27 and TRBJ2-5; maybe TRBD2 (5 bases). From germline, CDR1 is MNHEY and CDR2 SMNVEV (reference sequence). The ends were cut back, 2 bases at V and 5 bases at J, with 12 bases in the middle. The CDR3 is made up of 14 amino acids.

The chain combines TRBV29-1 with TRBJ2-3, with TRBD2 matching over 13 bases. The trim removed 4 bases at V and 5 bases at J, leaving 9 bases unmatched. Per germline, CDR1 SQVTM and CDR2 ANQGSEA. There are 16 residues in the CDR3. The CDR3 sequence is CSVGRTSGSSKDTQYF. CDR3 DNA: TGCAGCGTTGGAAGGACTAGCGGGAGTAGTAAAGATACGCAGTATTTT.

The chain uses TRBV7-9 and TRBJ2-7; D might be TRBD1 or TRBD2, each matching 5 bases. CDR1 and CDR2 from the germline V gene are SEHNR and FQNEAQ (reference sequence). CDR3 length equals 14 residues. V shed 3 bases and J shed 4 bases, with 13 bases lying between them. In DNA form, the CDR3 reads TGTGCCAGCAGCTTGGGGGTCACGGGGTACGAGCAGTACTTC. Protein product: CASSLGVTGYEQYF.

V is TRBV19 and J is TRBJ1-2; D might be TRBD1 (5 bases). From germline, CDR1 is LNHDA and CDR2 SQIVND (reference sequence). The CDR3 spans 17 residues. The V and J ends lost 7 bases and 4 bases respectively, with 25 bases between them. DNA for the CDR3: TGTGCCAGTACCCTGTCCCGGGACCGCGGCGGTAGCTATGGCTACACCTTC. It yields the protein CASTLSRDRGGSYGYTF.

This chain joins TRBV7-9 and TRBJ2-7; no clear D gene. Germline assignment: CDR1 SEHNR and CDR2 FQNEAQ (reference sequence). The CDR3 has 13 amino acids. Between the trimmed V and J ends, which lost 5 bases and 4 bases, there was a span of 12 bases. The CDR3: CASSLSVLYEQYF. For the CDR3, the DNA is TGTGCCAGCAGCCTTAGTGTGCTGTACGAGCAGTACTTC.

This chain links TRBV27 with TRBJ1-1; D is undetermined. The germline V and J ends were trimmed by 0 bases and 4 bases, with 9 bases remaining between them. The CDR3 runs 14 residues. Germline lookup yields CDR1 MNHEY and CDR2 SMNVEV (reference sequence). The CDR3 loop reads CASSLSSVGTEAFF. In nucleotides, the CDR3 is TGTGCCAGCAGTTTATCGTCGGTGGGCACTGAAGCTTTCTTT.

This chain joins TRBV5-4 and TRBJ2-1, with TRBD2 matching 7 bases. Germline CDR1 SGHNT, CDR2 YYREEE (reference sequence). This CDR3 is 15 amino acids long. V was pared by 4 bases and J by 5 bases, with 9 bases of the junction left unmatched. CDR3 residues: CASSARAGEHNEQFF. In DNA, the CDR3 is TGTGCCAGCAGCGCTAGGGCGGGGGAACACAATGAGCAGTTCTTC.